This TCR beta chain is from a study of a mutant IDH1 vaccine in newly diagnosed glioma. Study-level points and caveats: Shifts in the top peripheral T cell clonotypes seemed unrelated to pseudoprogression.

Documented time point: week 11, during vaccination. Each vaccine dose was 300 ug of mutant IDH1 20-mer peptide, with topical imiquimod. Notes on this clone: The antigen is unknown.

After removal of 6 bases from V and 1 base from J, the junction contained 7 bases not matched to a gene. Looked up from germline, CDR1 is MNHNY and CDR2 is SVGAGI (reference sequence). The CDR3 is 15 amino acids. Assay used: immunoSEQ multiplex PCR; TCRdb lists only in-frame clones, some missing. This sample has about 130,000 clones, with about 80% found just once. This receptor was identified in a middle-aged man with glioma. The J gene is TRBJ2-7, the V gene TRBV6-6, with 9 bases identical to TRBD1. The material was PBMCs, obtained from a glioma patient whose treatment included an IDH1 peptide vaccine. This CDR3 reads CASSRTGAASYEQYF. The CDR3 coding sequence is TGTGCCAGCAGCAGGACAGGGGCAGCTTCCTACGAGCAGTACTTC.